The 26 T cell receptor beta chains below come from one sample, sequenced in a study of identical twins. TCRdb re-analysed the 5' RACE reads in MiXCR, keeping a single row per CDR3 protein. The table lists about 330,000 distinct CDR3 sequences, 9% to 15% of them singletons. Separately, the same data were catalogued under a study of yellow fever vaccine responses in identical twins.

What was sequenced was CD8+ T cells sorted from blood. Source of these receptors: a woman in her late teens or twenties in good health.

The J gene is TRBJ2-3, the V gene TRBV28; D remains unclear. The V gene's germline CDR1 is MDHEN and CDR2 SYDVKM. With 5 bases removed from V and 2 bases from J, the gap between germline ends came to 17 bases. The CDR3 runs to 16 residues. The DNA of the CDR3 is TGTGCCAGCAGTCTACCCCTGATGGACCCCACAGATACGCAGTATTTT. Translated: CASSLPLMDPTDTQYF.

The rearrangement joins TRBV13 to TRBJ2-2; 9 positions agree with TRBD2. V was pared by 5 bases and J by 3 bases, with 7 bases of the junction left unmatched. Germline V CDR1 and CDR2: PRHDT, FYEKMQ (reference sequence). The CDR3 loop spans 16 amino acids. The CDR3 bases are TGTGCCAGCAGCCCCGGTAGCGGGGGCTACACCGGGGAGCTGTTTTTT. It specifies CASSPGSGGYTGELFF.

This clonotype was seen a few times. The DNA for the CDR3 is TGTGCCAGCAGCTCCCCGAGCGGGGCACAAGAGACCCAGTACTTC. Protein: CASSSPSGAQETQYF. The V and J genes are TRBV7-9 and TRBJ2-5, with TRBD2 identical over 7 bases. CDR1 is SEHNR, CDR2 FQNEAQ, per germline (reference sequence). The CDR3 contains 15 residues. The trim removed 4 bases at V and 2 bases at J, leaving 7 bases unmatched.

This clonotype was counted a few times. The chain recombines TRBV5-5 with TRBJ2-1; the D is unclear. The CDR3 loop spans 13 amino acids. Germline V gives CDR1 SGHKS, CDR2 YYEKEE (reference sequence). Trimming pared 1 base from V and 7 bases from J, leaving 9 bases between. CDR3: CASSLNPANEQFF. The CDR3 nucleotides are TGTGCCAGCAGCTTGAACCCTGCGAATGAGCAGTTCTTC.

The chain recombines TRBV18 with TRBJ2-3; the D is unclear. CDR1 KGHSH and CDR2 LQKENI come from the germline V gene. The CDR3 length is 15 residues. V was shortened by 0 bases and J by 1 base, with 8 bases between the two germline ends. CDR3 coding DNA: TGTGCCAGCTCACCACCGTCAGCTGGCACAGATACGCAGTATTTT. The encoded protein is CASSPPSAGTDTQYF.

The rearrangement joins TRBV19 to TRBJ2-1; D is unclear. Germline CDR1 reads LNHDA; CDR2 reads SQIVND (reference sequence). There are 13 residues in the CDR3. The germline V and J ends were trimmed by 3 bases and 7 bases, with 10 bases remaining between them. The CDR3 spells CASSISDWNEQFF. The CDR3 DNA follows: TGTGCCAGTAGTATCTCCGACTGGAATGAGCAGTTCTTC.

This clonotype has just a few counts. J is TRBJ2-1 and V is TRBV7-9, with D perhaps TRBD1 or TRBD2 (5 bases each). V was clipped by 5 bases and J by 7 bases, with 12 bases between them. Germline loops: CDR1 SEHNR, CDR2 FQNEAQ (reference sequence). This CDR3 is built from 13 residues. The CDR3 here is CASSRPWGNEQFF. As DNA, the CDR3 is TGTGCCAGCAGCCGCCCTTGGGGGAATGAGCAGTTCTTC.

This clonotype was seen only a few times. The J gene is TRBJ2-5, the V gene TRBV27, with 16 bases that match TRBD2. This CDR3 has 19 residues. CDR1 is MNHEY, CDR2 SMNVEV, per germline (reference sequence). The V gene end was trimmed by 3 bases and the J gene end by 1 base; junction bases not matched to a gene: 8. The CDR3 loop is CASSLRSGTSGRAQETQYF. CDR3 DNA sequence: TGTGCCAGCAGTTTGAGGTCTGGGACTAGCGGGAGGGCCCAAGAGACCCAGTACTTC.

CDR3: CSVELSPGIAIFRGEQFF. The CDR3 DNA sequence: TGCAGCGTTGAATTATCGCCTGGTATAGCCATATTTAGGGGTGAGCAGTTCTTC. The chain has TRBV29-1 and TRBJ2-1; D possibly corresponds to TRBD1 (5 bases). CDR1 and CDR2 from the germline V gene are SQVTM and ANQGSEA. The CDR3 length is 18 residues. V lost 2 bases and J 9 bases, leaving 29 bases between the germline ends.

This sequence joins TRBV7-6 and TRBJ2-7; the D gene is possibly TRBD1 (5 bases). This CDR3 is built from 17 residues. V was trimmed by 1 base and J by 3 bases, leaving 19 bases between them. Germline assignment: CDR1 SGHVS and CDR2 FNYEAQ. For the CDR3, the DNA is TGTGCCAGCAGCTTAGAGCAGAGTGGGGCTATAAACTACGAGCAGTACTTC. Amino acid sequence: CASSLEQSGAINYEQYF.

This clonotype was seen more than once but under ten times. CDR3 DNA sequence: TGCAGCGTGGAACAGGGGCTTGACTATGGCTACACCTTC. Residues: CSVEQGLDYGYTF. The gene calls are TRBV29-1 and TRBJ1-2; 7 bases fit TRBD1. The CDR3 loop spans 13 amino acids. Looked up from germline, CDR1 is SQVTM and CDR2 is ANQGSEA. The ends lost 6 bases at V and 3 bases at J; junction bases unmatched: 7.

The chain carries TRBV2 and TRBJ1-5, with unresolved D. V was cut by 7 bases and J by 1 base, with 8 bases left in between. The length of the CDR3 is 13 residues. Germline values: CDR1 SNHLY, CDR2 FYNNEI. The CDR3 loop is CASTLSSNQPQHF. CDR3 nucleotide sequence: TGTGCCAGCACACTATCCAGCAATCAGCCCCAGCATTTT.

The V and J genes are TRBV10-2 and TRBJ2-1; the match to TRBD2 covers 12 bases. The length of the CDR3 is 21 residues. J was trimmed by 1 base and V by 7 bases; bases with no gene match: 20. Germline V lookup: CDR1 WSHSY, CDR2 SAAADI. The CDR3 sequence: CASNHGTIFGLAGGSYNEQFF. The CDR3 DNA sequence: TGCGCCAGCAATCACGGGACAATCTTTGGGCTAGCGGGGGGGTCCTACAATGAGCAGTTCTTC.

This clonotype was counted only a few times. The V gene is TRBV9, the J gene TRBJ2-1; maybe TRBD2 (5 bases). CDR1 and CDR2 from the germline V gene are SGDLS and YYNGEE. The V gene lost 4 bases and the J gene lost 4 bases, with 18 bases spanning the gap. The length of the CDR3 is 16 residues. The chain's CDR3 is CASSPDLAYIYNEQFF. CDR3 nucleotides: TGTGCCAGCAGCCCCGATCTAGCATATATATACAATGAGCAGTTCTTC.

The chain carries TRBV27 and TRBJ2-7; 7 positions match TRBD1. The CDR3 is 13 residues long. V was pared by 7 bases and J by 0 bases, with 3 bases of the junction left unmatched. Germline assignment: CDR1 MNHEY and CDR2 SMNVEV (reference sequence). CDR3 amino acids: CASTRGSSYEQYF. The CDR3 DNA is TGTGCCAGCACCAGGGGGAGCTCCTACGAGCAGTACTTC.

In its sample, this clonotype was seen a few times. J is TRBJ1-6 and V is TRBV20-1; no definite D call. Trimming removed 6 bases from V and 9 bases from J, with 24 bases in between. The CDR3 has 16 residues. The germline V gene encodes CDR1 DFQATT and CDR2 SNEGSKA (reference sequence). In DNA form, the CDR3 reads TGCAGTGCCGACCGTGCCGAGGTGTCTAAGGGTTCACCCCTCCACTTT. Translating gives CSADRAEVSKGSPLHF.

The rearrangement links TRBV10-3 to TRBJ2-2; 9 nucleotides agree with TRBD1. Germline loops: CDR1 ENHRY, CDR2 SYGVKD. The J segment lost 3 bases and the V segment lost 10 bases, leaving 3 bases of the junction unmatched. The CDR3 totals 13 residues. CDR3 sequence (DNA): TGTGCCACAAGGACAGGGGACACCGGGGAGCTGTTTTTT. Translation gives CATRTGDTGELFF.

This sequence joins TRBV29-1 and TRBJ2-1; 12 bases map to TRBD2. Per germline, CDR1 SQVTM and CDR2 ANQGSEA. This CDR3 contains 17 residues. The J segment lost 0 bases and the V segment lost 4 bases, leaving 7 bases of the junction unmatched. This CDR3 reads CSVGGASGRASYNEQFF. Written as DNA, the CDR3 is TGCAGCGTTGGAGGGGCTAGCGGGAGGGCCTCCTACAATGAGCAGTTCTTC.

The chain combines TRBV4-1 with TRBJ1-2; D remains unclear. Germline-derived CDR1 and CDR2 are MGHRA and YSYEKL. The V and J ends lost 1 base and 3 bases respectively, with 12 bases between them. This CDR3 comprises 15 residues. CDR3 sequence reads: CASSQVVGTDYGYTF. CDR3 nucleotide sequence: TGCGCCAGCAGCCAAGTGGTGGGCACAGACTATGGCTACACCTTC.

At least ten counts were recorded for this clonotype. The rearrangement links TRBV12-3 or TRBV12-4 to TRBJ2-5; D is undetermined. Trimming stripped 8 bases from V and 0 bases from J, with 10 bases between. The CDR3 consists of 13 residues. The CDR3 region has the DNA TGTGCCAGCGGCAGGAGCGACCAAGAGACCCAGTACTTC. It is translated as CASGRSDQETQYF.

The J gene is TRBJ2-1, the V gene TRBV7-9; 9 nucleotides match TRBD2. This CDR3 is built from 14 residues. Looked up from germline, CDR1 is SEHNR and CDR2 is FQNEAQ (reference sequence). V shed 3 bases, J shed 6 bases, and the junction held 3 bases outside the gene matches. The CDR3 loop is CASSLTSGPNEQFF. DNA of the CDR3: TGTGCCAGCAGCTTGACTAGCGGACCCAATGAGCAGTTCTTC.

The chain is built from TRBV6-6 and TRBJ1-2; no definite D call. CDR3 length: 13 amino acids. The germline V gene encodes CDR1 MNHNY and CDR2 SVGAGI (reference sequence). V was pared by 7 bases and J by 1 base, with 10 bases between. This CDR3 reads CASTPSLNYGYTF. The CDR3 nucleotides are TGTGCCAGCACCCCGTCCCTTAACTATGGCTACACCTTC.

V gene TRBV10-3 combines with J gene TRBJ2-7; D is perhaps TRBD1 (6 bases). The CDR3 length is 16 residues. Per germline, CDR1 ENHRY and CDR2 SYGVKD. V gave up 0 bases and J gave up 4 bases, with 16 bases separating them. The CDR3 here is CAISESTAGQGYEQYF. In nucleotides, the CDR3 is TGTGCCATCAGTGAGTCGACTGCAGGTCAGGGGTACGAGCAGTACTTC.

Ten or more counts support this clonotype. The CDR3 DNA sequence: TGTGCCAGCAGCCTCCCGGGGTTCGGTCAGCCCCAGCATTTT. Translating it yields CASSLPGFGQPQHF. The chain uses TRBV5-5 and TRBJ1-5, with D hard to call. Germline V gene lookup returns CDR1 SGHKS and CDR2 YYEKEE (reference sequence). The CDR3 has 14 residues. V was clipped by 4 bases and J by 6 bases, with 14 bases between them.

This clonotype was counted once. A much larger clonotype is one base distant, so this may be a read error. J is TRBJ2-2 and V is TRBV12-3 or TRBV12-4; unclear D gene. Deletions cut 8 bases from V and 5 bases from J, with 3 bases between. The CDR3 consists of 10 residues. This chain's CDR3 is CASATGELFF. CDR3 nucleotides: TGTGCCAGCGCGACCGGGGAGCTGTTTTTT.

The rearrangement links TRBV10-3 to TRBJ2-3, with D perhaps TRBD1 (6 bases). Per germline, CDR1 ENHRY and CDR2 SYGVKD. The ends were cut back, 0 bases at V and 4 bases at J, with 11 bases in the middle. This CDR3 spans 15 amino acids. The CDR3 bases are TGTGCCATCAGTGAGTCCGAGGACAGTTCAGATACGCAGTATTTT. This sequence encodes CAISESEDSSDTQYF.